These 11 T cell receptor beta chains came from one sample sequenced in a study of blood T cells in healthy people across ages. A sample-barcoded 5' primer and a J-beta primer mix were used in a second PCR of roughly 7 to 11 cycles. Via MiXCR, TCRdb re-called the 5' RACE reads, giving one row per CDR3 protein. The data show 1.5 million to 2 million distinct CDR3 sequences, almost 35% seen once. The sample taken for sequencing was blood. The origin of the receptors is a woman younger than 45 in good health.

This clonotype is a singleton in its sample. The chain combines TRBV16 with TRBJ1-2; TRBD1 might be the D (6 bases). The ends were cut back, 1 base at V and 4 bases at J, with 13 bases in the middle. The V gene's germline CDR1 is KGHSY and CDR2 FQNENV. The CDR3 extends over 15 amino acids. CDR3 bases: TGTGCCAGCAGCCAATTCGGGGGCCGGATCTATGGCTACACCTTC. It yields the protein CASSQFGGRIYGYTF.

This sequence joins TRBV7-9 and TRBJ2-1; a weak D match, TRBD1 (6 bases). The germline CDR1 and CDR2 sequences are SEHNR and FQNEAQ (reference sequence). The V gene lost 5 bases and the J gene lost 9 bases, with 17 bases spanning the gap. CDR3 length equals 14 residues. CDR3 sequence: CASSLRDIPGEQFF. The CDR3 DNA follows: TGTGCCAGCAGCCTCAGGGACATTCCAGGTGAGCAGTTCTTC.

Only a few counts were recorded for this clonotype. The chain links TRBV6-2 or TRBV6-3 to TRBJ2-7; 9 nucleotides match TRBD2. J gave up 1 base and V 5 bases, and 15 bases lay outside the gene matches. Germline-derived CDR1 and CDR2 are MNHEY and SVGEGT. This CDR3 comprises 18 residues. This CDR3 reads CASSNLMLSGGPSYEQYF. DNA for the CDR3: TGTGCCAGCAGTAACCTTATGCTGAGCGGGGGGCCGTCCTACGAGCAGTACTTC.

In this sample, this clonotype turned up a few times. The chain links TRBV7-8 to TRBJ2-7, with 10 bases lining up with TRBD2. The CDR3 spans 14 residues. Germline V gives CDR1 SGHVS, CDR2 FQNEAQ. J lost 5 bases, V lost 5 bases, and 6 bases had no gene match. The CDR3: CASSKSSGGHEQYF. The DNA for the CDR3 is TGTGCCAGCAGCAAGTCTAGCGGGGGTCACGAGCAGTACTTC.

V and J are TRBV28 and TRBJ2-1, with 13 bases that match TRBD2. CDR3 length: 17 amino acids. The germline V gene has CDR1 MDHEN and CDR2 SYDVKM. V gave up 2 bases and J gave up 12 bases; unmatched junction bases: 13. CDR3: CASSLRGGTSGKGWQFF. The CDR3 DNA reads as TGTGCCAGCAGTTTAAGAGGGGGGACTAGCGGGAAAGGATGGCAGTTCTTC.

The chain combines TRBV5-5 with TRBJ2-7, with D possibly TRBD2 on 6 matching bases. Trimming removed 1 base from V and 3 bases from J, with 11 bases in between. This CDR3 has 14 residues. Germline CDR1 SGHKS, CDR2 YYEKEE (reference sequence). CDR3 amino acids: CASSLPLTSYEQYF. CDR3 sequence (DNA): TGTGCCAGCAGCTTGCCGCTGACTAGCTACGAGCAGTACTTC.

The CDR3 region has the DNA TGTGCCAGCAGTGAATATGGGTACTTCCAGTCCGAGCAGTTCTTC. It translates to CASSEYGYFQSEQFF. The chain links TRBV25-1 to TRBJ2-1; D remains unclear. Germline-derived CDR1 and CDR2 are MGHDK and SYGVNS. This CDR3 comprises 15 residues. Trimming took off 0 bases at V and 10 bases at J, with 16 bases between the two ends.

The chain couples TRBV4-1 to TRBJ1-6; D is unresolved. Between the trimmed V and J ends, which lost 0 bases and 3 bases, there was a span of 12 bases. CDR1 MGHRA and CDR2 YSYEKL come from the germline V gene. CDR3 length: 17 residues. The CDR3 DNA follows: TGCGCCAGCAGCCAAGATGCGGGAGAATACTATAATTCACCCCTCCACTTT. This codes for CASSQDAGEYYNSPLHF.

The chain uses TRBV20-1 and TRBJ1-1; D perhaps matches TRBD1 (6 bases). This CDR3 region has 13 residues. The germline gives CDR1 DFQATT, CDR2 SNEGSKA (reference sequence). V lost 2 bases and J lost 1, with 8 bases in between. CDR3 in DNA: TGCAGTGCTAGACCGACAGGGAACACTGAAGCTTTCTTT. It codes for CSARPTGNTEAFF.

This sequence joins TRBV14 and TRBJ2-7; D may correspond to TRBD1 or TRBD2 (5 bases each). Deletions cut 1 base from V and 3 bases from J, with 19 bases between. Germline V gene lookup returns CDR1 SGHDN and CDR2 FVKESK. The CDR3 is 17 residues long. The CDR3 DNA reads as TGTGCCAGCAGCCAAGGGGGGTTAACAGTGTCGGACTACGAGCAGTACTTC. Amino acids: CASSQGGLTVSDYEQYF.

The genes are TRBV5-8 and TRBJ2-1, with 14 bases matching TRBD2. CDR1 SGHTS and CDR2 YDEGEE come from the germline V gene. V trimming: 5 bases; J trimming: 10 bases; junction bases outside the gene matches: 2. The CDR3 runs to 13 residues. In nucleotides, the CDR3 is TGTGCCAGCAGGAGACTAGCGGGGGGGGAGCAGTTCTTC. Its protein product is CASRRLAGGEQFF.